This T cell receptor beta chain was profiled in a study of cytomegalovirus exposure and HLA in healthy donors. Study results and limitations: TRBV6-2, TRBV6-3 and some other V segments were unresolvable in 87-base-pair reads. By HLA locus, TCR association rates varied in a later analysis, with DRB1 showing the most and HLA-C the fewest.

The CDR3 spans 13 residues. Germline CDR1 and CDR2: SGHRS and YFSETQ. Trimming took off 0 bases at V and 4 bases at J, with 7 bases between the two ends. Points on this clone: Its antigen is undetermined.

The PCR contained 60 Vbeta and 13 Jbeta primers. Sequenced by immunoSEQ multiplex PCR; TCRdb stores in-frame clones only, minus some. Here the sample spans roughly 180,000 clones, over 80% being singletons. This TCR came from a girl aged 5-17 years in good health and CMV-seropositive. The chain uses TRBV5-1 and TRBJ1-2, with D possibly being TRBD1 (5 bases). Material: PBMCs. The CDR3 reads CASSLGGVYGYTF. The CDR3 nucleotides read TGCGCCAGCAGCTTGGGGGGGGTCTATGGCTACACCTTC.